The clone carrying this T cell receptor (beta chain) was observed many times. Its antigen is not identified. RNA transcripts yielded amplified TCR beta CDR3 regions. First-round RT-PCR of the TCR CDR3 relied on the HTBI primer set. TCRdb analysed the multiplex PCR reads with MiXCR anew, one entry per CDR3 protein. The sample includes more than 500,000 distinct CDR3 sequences, 15% to 20% of them seen just once. Germline V gene lookup returns CDR1 DFQATT and CDR2 SNEGSKA (reference sequence). This CDR3 has 16 residues. V shed 3 bases and J shed 1 base, with 16 bases lying between them. These data come from a study of T cells in Graves' hyperthyroidism and ophthalmopathy. The study's findings and limits: Ophthalmopathy was identified by the model a median around 6.9 months ahead of onset.

The sequencing input was blood. J is TRBJ2-1 and V is TRBV20-1; D may be TRBD2 (6 bases). The TCR sequence derives from a woman aged 25 to 45 with Graves' ophthalmopathy. For the CDR3, the DNA is TGCAGTGCTAGGTTCCTTCGGAGGGTATCCTACAATGAGCAGTTCTTC. This codes for CSARFLRRVSYNEQFF.